The 11 T cell receptor beta chains given below trace back to one sample, sequenced in a study of vaccination and CD4 T cells after COVID-19. Antigens for these TCRs are unknown. Sequenced with the Oncomine TCR Beta short-read assay was DNA taken from cultured CD4+ T cells. TCRdb re-called the PCR reads with MiXCR, one entry per CDR3 protein. The data contain some 10,000 distinct CDR3 sequences, about 46% of them singletons. Treatment reported: roughly 10-day PBMC culture with coronavirus spike peptide pools or control peptides (ViraFEST assay). The source material was CD4+ T cells from blood, cultured in vitro. Receptors were obtained from a human donor who had recovered from COVID-19.

The table lists this clonotype with a few counts. The J gene is TRBJ2-2, the V gene TRBV10-3; D possibly corresponds to TRBD1 (6 bases). This CDR3 region has 15 residues. Germline V lookup: CDR1 ENHRY, CDR2 SYGVKD. V lost 8 bases, J lost 3 bases, and 16 bases lay in between. CDR3 DNA sequence: TGTGCCATCGCCACAGGGAACAGGGACACCGGGGAGCTGTTTTTT. Its translation: CAIATGNRDTGELFF.

The chain uses TRBV11-2 and TRBJ2-3; 7 bases fit TRBD2. CDR1 is SGHAT, CDR2 FQNNGV, per germline. This CDR3 is built from 17 residues. Germline trimming cut 5 bases from V and 3 bases from J; bases unmatched to any gene: 14. In nucleotides, the CDR3 is TGTGCCAGCAGCCCACTGGGGTGGGCGGGGGTAACAGATACGCAGTATTTT. This translates into CASSPLGWAGVTDTQYF.

The chain links TRBV19 to TRBJ2-7; TRBD2 aligns across 12 bases. Germline V gene lookup returns CDR1 LNHDA and CDR2 SQIVND (reference sequence). V lost 3 bases, J lost 1 base, and 4 bases stayed unmatched. The CDR3 sequence is 16 residues long. The CDR3 DNA sequence: TGTGCCAGTAGTATGGGGACTAGCGGGCCGTCCTACGAGCAGTACTTC. This encodes CASSMGTSGPSYEQYF.

V and J are TRBV12-3 or TRBV12-4 and TRBJ1-2; TRBD1 is a possible D gene (6 bases). The ends were cut back, 6 bases at V and 7 bases at J, with 12 bases in the middle. The CDR3 is 12 amino acids. CDR3 in DNA: TGTGCCAGCAGAATACAGGGATCTGGCTACACCTTC. This encodes CASRIQGSGYTF.

This clonotype was observed a few times. J is TRBJ1-5 and V is TRBV6-1; no firm D call. The V gene lost 8 bases and the J gene lost 3 bases, with 5 bases spanning the gap. From germline, CDR1 is MNHNS and CDR2 SASEGT. The CDR3 spans 11 residues. DNA of the CDR3: TGTGCCAGCGGGGTCAATCAGCCCCAGCATTTT. Protein product: CASGVNQPQHF.

The chain has TRBV5-1 and TRBJ1-2; D perhaps matches TRBD1 (5 bases). Trimming cost V 3 bases and J 4 bases, with 10 bases left between them. CDR1 SGHRS and CDR2 YFSETQ come from the germline V gene. There are 13 residues in the CDR3. The CDR3, as DNA: TGCGCCAGCAGCTCGGGACCGAGCTATGGCTACACCTTC. It is translated as CASSSGPSYGYTF.

V usage is TRBV5-4 and J usage is TRBJ2-3; 10 bases agree with TRBD2. Trimming cost V 4 bases and J 2 bases; bases outside gene matches: 4. The CDR3 has 15 residues. CDR1 is SGHNT and CDR2 is YYREEE in the germline V gene (reference sequence). Here the CDR3 DNA reads TGTGCCAGCAGCCAAACTAGCGGGGACACAGATACGCAGTATTTT. As protein: CASSQTSGDTDTQYF. The whole variable domain, remainder taken from reference TRBV5-4 and TRBJ2-3, is ETGVTQSPTHLIKTRGQQVTLRCSSQSGHNTVSWYQQALGQGPQFIFQYYREEENGRGNFPPRFSGLQFPNYSSELNVNALELDDSALYLCASSQTSGDTDTQYFGPGTRLTVL.

The V and J genes are TRBV12-3 or TRBV12-4 and TRBJ1-2, with D unresolved. V was shortened by 6 bases and J by 3 bases, with 14 bases between the two germline ends. This CDR3 spans 14 amino acids. The CDR3 region is CASSEEPADYGYTF. The CDR3 DNA reads as TGTGCCAGCAGCGAGGAACCCGCGGACTATGGCTACACCTTC.

The V call is TRBV5-1, the J call TRBJ2-1, with 7 positions matching TRBD1. Germline loops: CDR1 SGHRS, CDR2 YFSETQ. This CDR3 spans 14 amino acids. Losses at the gene ends were 4 bases for V and 8 bases for J; bases not matched to a gene: 9. As DNA, the CDR3 is TGCGCCAGCAGCCTGACAGGGCTGCCCGATGAGCAGTTCTTC. Amino acids: CASSLTGLPDEQFF.

V and J are TRBV5-1 and TRBJ2-5; TRBD1 matches 7 bases. Unmatched junction bases numbered 5, after V lost 5 bases and J lost 4 bases. Per the germline V gene, CDR1 is SGHRS and CDR2 is YFSETQ. CDR3 length: 13 residues. CDR3 in amino acids: CASREGQPETQYF. CDR3 in DNA: TGCGCCAGCAGAGAGGGACAGCCAGAGACCCAGTACTTC.

This clonotype was observed once. The gene calls are TRBV30 and TRBJ2-7; 7 bases line up with TRBD1. With 4 bases clipped from V and 3 bases from J, the junction kept 12 bases outside the gene matches. This CDR3 region has 15 residues. Germline-derived CDR1 and CDR2 are GTSNPN and SVGIG (reference sequence). This chain's CDR3 is CAWKDARQGFYEQYF. CDR3 in DNA: TGTGCCTGGAAAGATGCCCGACAGGGCTTCTACGAGCAGTACTTC.